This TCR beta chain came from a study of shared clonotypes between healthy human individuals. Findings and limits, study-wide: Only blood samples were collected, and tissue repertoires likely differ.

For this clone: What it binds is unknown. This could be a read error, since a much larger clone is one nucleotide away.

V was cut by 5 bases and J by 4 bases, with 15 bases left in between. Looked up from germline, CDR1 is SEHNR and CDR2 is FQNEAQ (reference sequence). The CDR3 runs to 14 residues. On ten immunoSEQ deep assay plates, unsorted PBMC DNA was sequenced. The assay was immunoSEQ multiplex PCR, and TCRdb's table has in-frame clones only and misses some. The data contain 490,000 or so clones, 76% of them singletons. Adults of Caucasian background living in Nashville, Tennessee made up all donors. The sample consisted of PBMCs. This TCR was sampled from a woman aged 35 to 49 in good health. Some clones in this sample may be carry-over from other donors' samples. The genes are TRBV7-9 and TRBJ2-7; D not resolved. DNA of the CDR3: TGTGCCAGCAGCCCCGTTACCGTAGGGTACGAGCAGTACTTC. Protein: CASSPVTVGYEQYF. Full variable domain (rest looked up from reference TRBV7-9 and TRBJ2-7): DTGVSQNPRHKITKRGQNVTFRCDPISEHNRLYWYRQTLGQGPEFLTYFQNEAQLEKSRLLSDRFSAERPKGSFSTLEIQRTEQGDSAMYLCASSPVTVGYEQYFGPGTRLTVT.